Listed below are T cell receptor beta chains from one sample, sequenced in a study of blood T cell repertoires in COVID-19. The protocol was immunoSEQ multiplex PCR, while the TCRdb copy is restricted to in-frame clones and leaves out a portion. Here the sample spans some 400,000 clones, about 87% being singletons. Sequencing was done on a sample of peripheral blood. Receptors were obtained from a woman aged 60-70 years with COVID-19, enrolled during active disease. Each CDR3 is given with its conserved first and last residue. D genes are given only for firm matches. A clone size is listed for some rows: how often the clone was seen (once, few, many), or a class if it is expanded.

>TRBJ1-2|TRBV27|-|TRBD1
CASSFFTGGNGYTF
TGTGCCAGCAGTTTTTTCACAGGGGGGAATGGCTACACCTTC
>TRBJ1-6|TRBV11-2|-|TRBD1
CASSSSGGGQVNSPLHF
TGTGCCAGCAGCTCCAGCGGAGGGGGACAGGTCAATTCACCCCTCCACTTT
>TRBJ2-7|TRBV7-8|-|TRBD1
CASSRWDRAYEQYF
TGTGCCAGCAGCCGTTGGGACAGGGCCTACGAGCAGTACTTC
>TRBJ1-2|TRBV11-1|-|-
CASSPRFFGYTF
TGTGCCAGCAGCCCGAGGTTTTTTGGCTACACCTTC
>TRBJ1-2|TRBV7-9|-|-
CASTKEGYGYTF
TGTGCCAGCACCAAGGAGGGGTACGGCTACACCTTC
>TRBJ2-2|TRBV5-1|-|-
CASSLAGWTGELFF
TGCGCCAGCAGCTTGGCCGGTTGGACCGGGGAGCTGTTTTTT
>TRBJ1-4|TRBV27|-|TRBD1
CASSFRQGEKLFF
TGTGCCAGCAGTTTTAGACAGGGGGAAAAACTGTTTTTT
>TRBJ1-4|TRBV6-5|-|TRBD1
CASRAGGSGEKLFF
TGTGCCAGCAGGGCAGGGGGCTCAGGTGAAAAACTGTTTTTT
>TRBJ1-5|TRBV5-1|once|-
CASSSGSNQPQHF
TGCGCCAGCTCTAGCGGGTCAAATCAGCCCCAGCATTTT
>TRBJ2-2|TRBV18|-|TRBD1
CASSSDRGIVGTGELFF
TGTGCCAGCTCATCAGACAGGGGAATTGTTGGCACCGGGGAGCTGTTTTTT
>TRBJ1-2|TRBV30|-|-
CAWGRVLGYTF
TGTGCCTGGGGACGAGTTTTGGGCTACACCTTC
>TRBJ1-2|TRBV12-3/TRBV12-4|-|-
CASSSAGLWGYTF
TGTGCCAGCAGTTCCGCAGGGCTCTGGGGCTACACCTTC
>TRBJ2-7|TRBV3-1/TRBV3-2|once|TRBD2
CASSQLAGSSYEQYF
TGTGCCAGCAGCCAACTAGCGGGGTCCTCCTACGAGCAGTACTTC
>TRBJ2-2|TRBV5-4|-|TRBD2
CASSWGLAAVNTGELFF
TGTGCCAGCAGCTGGGGACTAGCGGCTGTTAACACCGGGGAGCTGTTTTTT
>TRBJ1-2|TRBV3-1/TRBV3-2|-|TRBD1
CASKRTGDGYTF
TGTGCCAGCAAACGAACAGGGGATGGCTACACCTTC
>TRBJ2-1|TRBV30|-|TRBD2
CAGHSGGAGEQFF
TGTGCCGGACATAGCGGGGGGGCGGGTGAGCAGTTCTTC
>TRBJ2-5|TRBV5-1|-|TRBD1
CASSQGTGGQETQYF
TGCGCCAGCAGCCAGGGGACAGGGGGCCAAGAGACCCAGTACTTC
>TRBJ1-1|TRBV13|-|-
CASDRRMNTEAFF
TGTGCCAGTGACAGGCGAATGAACACTGAAGCTTTCTTT
>TRBJ2-1|TRBV18|-|TRBD1
CASSAGTGGYNEQFF
TGTGCCAGCTCAGCCGGGACAGGGGGTTACAATGAGCAGTTCTTC
>TRBJ2-1|TRBV10-3|-|TRBD1
CAISEPERQGGNNEQFF
TGTGCCATCAGTGAGCCAGAACGACAGGGTGGAAACAATGAGCAGTTCTTC
>TRBJ2-2|TRBV11-3|-|-
CASSFDSTITGELFF
TGTGCCAGCAGCTTCGACAGTACAATAACCGGGGAGCTGTTTTTT
>TRBJ1-2|TRBV5-1|-|-
CASSLGPPGRDGYTF
TGCGCCAGCAGCTTGGGTCCCCCCGGGCGGGATGGCTACACCTTC
>TRBJ2-7|TRBV19|-|-
CASSSGGAPEEQYF
TGTGCCAGTAGTTCGGGGGGCGCTCCGGAGGAGCAGTACTTC
>TRBJ2-1|TRBV5-1|-|-
CASSLEGRVSYNEQFF
TGCGCCAGCAGCTTGGAGGGCAGGGTTTCCTACAATGAGCAGTTCTTC
>TRBJ2-5|TRBV5-1|-|-
CASSSNSGGRAETQYF
TGCGCCAGCAGCTCCAACTCGGGGGGCCGGGCAGAGACCCAGTACTTC
>TRBJ1-2|TRBV6-5|-|-
CASSKGENYGYTF
TGTGCCAGCTCGAAGGGGGAGAACTATGGCTACACCTTC
>TRBJ2-3|TRBV11-3|-|TRBD2
CASSLGLGLAGAVTDTQYF
TGTGCCAGCAGCTTAGGTCTCGGACTAGCGGGGGCCGTCACAGATACGCAGTATTTT
>TRBJ1-1|TRBV29-1|once|-
CSVGGGTPNTEAFF
TGCAGCGTTGGGGGGGGGACACCGAACACTGAAGCTTTCTTT
>TRBJ1-2|TRBV29-1|-|-
CSVGESGYTF
TGCAGCGTCGGAGAGAGTGGCTACACCTTC
>TRBJ2-5|TRBV6-5|once|-
CASSYSRRETQYF
TGTGCCAGCAGTTACTCCCGGAGAGAGACCCAGTACTTC
>TRBJ2-7|TRBV29-1|-|TRBD2
CSVVPLGGSSYEQYF
TGCAGCGTTGTACCCCTGGGGGGGAGCTCCTACGAGCAGTACTTC
>TRBJ2-1|TRBV7-2|-|TRBD2
CASSPGLAHNEQFF
TGTGCCAGCAGTCCGGGACTAGCCCACAATGAGCAGTTCTTC
>TRBJ2-2|TRBV28|-|-
CASSTTGTGELFF
TGTGCCAGCAGTACCACAGGGACCGGGGAGCTGTTTTTT
>TRBJ1-5|TRBV4-1|-|-
CASSVQGNQPQHF
TGCGCCAGCAGCGTACAGGGAAATCAGCCCCAGCATTTT
>TRBJ1-1|TRBV27|once|-
CASSSGLLNTEAFF
TGTGCCAGCAGTTCGGGACTGCTTAACACTGAAGCTTTCTTT
>TRBJ2-3|TRBV5-1|-|-
CASSTRDTADTQYF
TGCGCCAGCAGCACTCGGGACACAGCAGATACGCAGTATTTT
>TRBJ2-2|TRBV3-1/TRBV3-2|few|TRBD1
CASSQGPPGQGRTGELFF
TGTGCCAGCAGCCAAGGACCTCCGGGACAGGGTAGGACCGGGGAGCTGTTTTTT
>TRBJ2-7|TRBV10-2|-|TRBD2
CASRPGLGPFSQYF
TGCGCCAGCAGACCGGGACTAGGTCCCTTCTCGCAGTACTTC
>TRBJ1-1|TRBV28|-|-
CASLQGGWRTEAFF
TGTGCCAGCCTACAAGGAGGGTGGAGAACTGAAGCTTTCTTT
>TRBJ2-7|TRBV28|-|TRBD2
CASSLAGVTYEQYF
TGTGCCAGCTCTCTAGCGGGGGTGACCTACGAGCAGTACTTC
>TRBJ2-1|TRBV5-4|-|TRBD1
CASSRDRGNNEQFF
TGTGCCAGCAGCCGCGACAGGGGTAACAATGAGCAGTTCTTC
>TRBJ2-2|TRBV5-5|-|TRBD1
CASTLSGTGVTGELFF
TGTGCCAGCACCCTATCCGGGACAGGGGTCACCGGGGAGCTGTTTTTT
>TRBJ2-2|TRBV3-1/TRBV3-2|few|-
CASSLIQAGELFF
TGTGCCAGCAGCCTAATCCAGGCCGGGGAGCTGTTTTTT
>TRBJ1-2|TRBV6-5|once|-
CASSPLTGNYGYTF
TGTGCCAGCAGTCCTTTAACGGGGAACTATGGCTACACCTTC
>TRBJ2-5|TRBV7-2|-|TRBD2
CASSYGTSGGARETQYF
TGTGCCAGCAGCTACGGGACTAGCGGGGGGGCCCGGGAGACCCAGTACTTC
>TRBJ2-1|TRBV5-1|-|-
CASSSTGYNEQFF
TGCGCCAGCAGCTCGACAGGCTACAATGAGCAGTTCTTC
>TRBJ1-1|TRBV27|-|TRBD1
CASSSHRGPEGTEAFF
TGTGCCAGCAGTAGCCACAGGGGGCCGGAGGGTACTGAAGCTTTCTTT
>TRBJ1-2|TRBV19|-|-
CASSIFSGQTLAYGYTF
TGTGCCAGTAGTATTTTTTCTGGACAGACTCTTGCCTATGGCTACACCTTC
>TRBJ2-2|TRBV7-2|-|TRBD1
CASSIEGQGGTGELFF
TGTGCCAGCAGCATAGAGGGACAGGGAGGAACCGGGGAGCTGTTTTTT
>TRBJ2-1|TRBV10-1|-|-
CASRPGWTVILSSYNEQFF
TGCGCCAGCAGACCCGGTTGGACAGTAATCTTGAGCTCCTACAATGAGCAGTTCTTC
>TRBJ2-5|TRBV5-1|-|TRBD1
CASSATGGEETQYF
TGCGCCAGCAGCGCTACAGGGGGCGAAGAGACCCAGTACTTC
>TRBJ1-5|TRBV28|-|TRBD1
CASSSPTGQSNQPQHF
TGTGCCAGCAGTTCCCCGACAGGGCAGAGCAATCAGCCCCAGCATTTT
>TRBJ2-5|TRBV7-3|-|TRBD2
CASSLGPGGLQETQYF
TGTGCCAGCAGCTTAGGGCCGGGGGGACTCCAAGAGACCCAGTACTTC
>TRBJ2-2|TRBV7-3|-|TRBD2
CASSSLAGGYTGELFF
TGTGCCAGCAGCTCCCTAGCGGGGGGCTACACCGGGGAGCTGTTTTTT
>TRBJ2-3|TRBV29-1|-|-
CSVRGTDTQYF
TGCAGCGTTCGGGGCACAGATACGCAGTATTTT